This is a list of T cell receptor beta chains from one sample in a study of cytomegalovirus exposure and HLA in healthy donors. The protocol was immunoSEQ multiplex PCR, while the TCRdb copy is restricted to in-frame clones and leaves out a portion. Among roughly 220,000 clones listed, roughly 80% were seen once. What was sequenced was PBMCs. Every receptor here comes from a man aged 25-45 years in good health and CMV-seronegative. Each CDR3 is given with its conserved first and last residue. A D gene is named only where the DNA matches it firmly. Only some rows state a clone size, as once, few, many or a class for expanded clones.

d_gene: -
v_gene: TRBV14
j_gene: TRBJ1-1
len: 14
abundance: few
CDR3nt: TGTGCCAGCAGCCGCGGACAGAAGAACACTGAAGCTTTCTTT
CDR3aa: CASSRGQKNTEAFF

d_gene: TRBD1
v_gene: TRBV28
j_gene: TRBJ1-1
len: 15
abundance: -
CDR3nt: TGTGCCAGCTCGTGGACAGGGGGCTTGAACACTGAAGCTTTCTTT
CDR3aa: CASSWTGGLNTEAFF

d_gene: -
v_gene: TRBV14
j_gene: TRBJ1-6
len: 13
abundance: -
CDR3nt: TGTGCCAGCAGTGGGGACTATTATTCACCCCTCCACTTT
CDR3aa: CASSGDYYSPLHF

d_gene: -
v_gene: TRBV2
j_gene: TRBJ2-5
len: 14
abundance: -
CDR3nt: TGTGCCAGCAGTATCCAGGGTCTAATTGAGACCCAGTACTTC
CDR3aa: CASSIQGLIETQYF

d_gene: -
v_gene: TRBV6-6
j_gene: TRBJ1-6
len: 16
abundance: few
CDR3nt: TGTGCCAGCAGTTACGTTGGGGGCGTAAACCAGTCACCCCTCCACTTT
CDR3aa: CASSYVGGVNQSPLHF

d_gene: TRBD1
v_gene: TRBV5-4
j_gene: TRBJ2-6
len: 18
abundance: -
CDR3nt: TGTGCCAGCAGCTCACGGGACAGGGGCCCTTCTGGGGCCAACGTCCTGACTTTC
CDR3aa: CASSSRDRGPSGANVLTF

d_gene: TRBD2
v_gene: TRBV5-6
j_gene: TRBJ2-1
len: 16
abundance: few
CDR3nt: TGTGCCAGCAGCTTGGGAGGAGCGGGGGACTACAATGAGCAGTTCTTC
CDR3aa: CASSLGGAGDYNEQFF

d_gene: -
v_gene: TRBV10-3
j_gene: TRBJ1-2
len: 13
abundance: -
CDR3nt: TGTGCCATCAGTGAAGGGGGAATGTATGGCTACACCTTC
CDR3aa: CAISEGGMYGYTF

d_gene: TRBD1
v_gene: TRBV9
j_gene: TRBJ1-6
len: 15
abundance: -
CDR3nt: TGTGCCAGCAGCCCGACAGGGAGCTATAATTCACCCCTCCACTTT
CDR3aa: CASSPTGSYNSPLHF

d_gene: -
v_gene: TRBV29-1
j_gene: TRBJ2-3
len: 14
abundance: -
CDR3nt: TGCAGCGTTGAGTCGGGATCGCGCACAGATACGCAGTATTTT
CDR3aa: CSVESGSRTDTQYF

d_gene: -
v_gene: TRBV21-1
j_gene: TRBJ1-1
len: 16
abundance: -
CDR3nt: TGTGCCAGCAGCAAAGCGGGGGGAACAATGAACACTGAAGCTTTCTTT
CDR3aa: CASSKAGGTMNTEAFF

d_gene: -
v_gene: TRBV5-5
j_gene: TRBJ1-4
len: 15
abundance: -
CDR3nt: TGTGCCAGCAGCTCCCCGACATCAACTAATGAAAAACTGTTTTTT
CDR3aa: CASSSPTSTNEKLFF

d_gene: -
v_gene: TRBV7-3
j_gene: TRBJ2-5
len: 16
abundance: -
CDR3nt: TGTGCCAGCAGCTTAGCGGGGGGGACAGGGGTCGAGACCCAGTACTTC
CDR3aa: CASSLAGGTGVETQYF

d_gene: -
v_gene: TRBV15
j_gene: TRBJ2-7
len: 15
abundance: -
CDR3nt: TGTGCCACCAGCAGGGAAACTAGTACCTCCTACGAGCAGTACTTC
CDR3aa: CATSRETSTSYEQYF

d_gene: -
v_gene: TRBV28
j_gene: TRBJ1-6
len: 15
abundance: -
CDR3nt: TGTGCCAGCAGTTTAGGGCAGGGAGGAAGTCCACCCCTCCACTTT
CDR3aa: CASSLGQGGSPPLHF

d_gene: TRBD1
v_gene: TRBV19
j_gene: TRBJ1-2
len: 16
abundance: -
CDR3nt: TGTGCCAGTCACCTTCCAGTGGGACAGGGAGTAAGTGGCTACACCTTC
CDR3aa: CASHLPVGQGVSGYTF

d_gene: -
v_gene: TRBV7-8
j_gene: TRBJ2-4
len: 16
abundance: few
CDR3nt: TGTGCCAGCAGCCTTAGTGGGACAATGGCCAAAAACATTCAGTACTTC
CDR3aa: CASSLSGTMAKNIQYF

d_gene: -
v_gene: TRBV27
j_gene: TRBJ1-4
len: 18
abundance: -
CDR3nt: TGTGCCAGCAGTTTGATTTATGAAGGTGCCGGGGAACATGAAAAACTGTTTTTT
CDR3aa: CASSLIYEGAGEHEKLFF

d_gene: TRBD2
v_gene: TRBV19
j_gene: TRBJ2-5
len: 14
abundance: -
CDR3nt: TGTGCCAGTAGTATAGCGGGGGGGCCCGAGACCCAGTACTTC
CDR3aa: CASSIAGGPETQYF

d_gene: -
v_gene: TRBV7-2
j_gene: TRBJ1-2
len: 15
abundance: few
CDR3nt: TGTGCCAGCAGCTTAAAGAGACAGGAGACAAATGGCTACACCTTC
CDR3aa: CASSLKRQETNGYTF

d_gene: TRBD1
v_gene: TRBV10-3
j_gene: TRBJ1-5
len: 16
abundance: -
CDR3nt: TGTGCCCTACATTCCGGGACAGGCGTTTTAAATCAGCCCCAGCATTTT
CDR3aa: CALHSGTGVLNQPQHF

d_gene: -
v_gene: TRBV27
j_gene: TRBJ1-1
len: 14
abundance: -
CDR3nt: TGTGCCAGCACCATCGGACTGCAGAACACTGAAGCTTTCTTT
CDR3aa: CASTIGLQNTEAFF

d_gene: TRBD2
v_gene: TRBV5-1
j_gene: TRBJ2-1
len: 16
abundance: -
CDR3nt: TGCGCCAGCAGCCCGGAAGCTAGCGGGGGATTCCATGAGCAGTTCTTC
CDR3aa: CASSPEASGGFHEQFF

d_gene: -
v_gene: TRBV28
j_gene: TRBJ1-1
len: 13
abundance: few
CDR3nt: TGTGCCAGCAGTTCCCTCCCGGGCACTGAAGCTTTCTTT
CDR3aa: CASSSLPGTEAFF

d_gene: TRBD1
v_gene: TRBV29-1
j_gene: TRBJ1-2
len: 11
abundance: once
CDR3nt: TGCAGCGTACGGACAGGGCTCGGCTACACCTTC
CDR3aa: CSVRTGLGYTF

d_gene: -
v_gene: TRBV28
j_gene: TRBJ2-1
len: 14
abundance: -
CDR3nt: TGTGCCAGCAGTCCACTGCTGAGAAACAATGAGCAGTTCTTC
CDR3aa: CASSPLLRNNEQFF

d_gene: -
v_gene: TRBV10-3
j_gene: TRBJ1-1
len: 11
abundance: -
CDR3nt: TGTGCCATCGGGCGGGCAGCTGAAGCTTTCTTT
CDR3aa: CAIGRAAEAFF

d_gene: -
v_gene: TRBV11-1
j_gene: TRBJ2-3
len: 15
abundance: -
CDR3nt: TGTGCCAGCAGCTTGGGGGGGCGGATCACAGATACGCAGTATTTT
CDR3aa: CASSLGGRITDTQYF

d_gene: TRBD1
v_gene: TRBV19
j_gene: TRBJ1-5
len: 14
abundance: -
CDR3nt: TGTGCCAGTAGTCCACAGGGGGGCAATCAGCCCCAGCATTTT
CDR3aa: CASSPQGGNQPQHF

d_gene: -
v_gene: TRBV4-1
j_gene: TRBJ1-4
len: 18
abundance: -
CDR3nt: TGCGCCAGCAGCCAAGATCGGTGGGTCGGAGGGGTGGATGAAAAACTGTTTTTT
CDR3aa: CASSQDRWVGGVDEKLFF

d_gene: -
v_gene: TRBV12-5
j_gene: TRBJ2-1
len: 12
abundance: -
CDR3nt: TGTGCTAGTGGTTTCCGGGTCAATGAGCAGTTCTTC
CDR3aa: CASGFRVNEQFF

d_gene: TRBD2
v_gene: TRBV5-8
j_gene: TRBJ2-5
len: 16
abundance: -
CDR3nt: TGTGCCAGCAGCTGGGGGAGCGGGGGGGCAGGAGAGACCCAGTACTTC
CDR3aa: CASSWGSGGAGETQYF

d_gene: -
v_gene: TRBV4-1
j_gene: TRBJ1-2
len: 15
abundance: few
CDR3nt: TGCGCCAGCAGCCAAGGTAGGGGATCCAACTATGGCTACACCTTC
CDR3aa: CASSQGRGSNYGYTF

d_gene: TRBD1
v_gene: TRBV28
j_gene: TRBJ2-7
len: 15
abundance: -
CDR3nt: TGTGCCAGCAGGGGGAGGACAGGGGGTACCTACGAGCAGTACTTC
CDR3aa: CASRGRTGGTYEQYF

d_gene: -
v_gene: TRBV4-1
j_gene: TRBJ2-3
len: 16
abundance: -
CDR3nt: TGCGCCAGCAGCCAAGCCCGACTTGGTTTCACAGATACGCAGTATTTT
CDR3aa: CASSQARLGFTDTQYF

d_gene: -
v_gene: TRBV28
j_gene: TRBJ1-6
len: 13
abundance: few
CDR3nt: TGTGCCAGCAGTTCTCTCCCAGGAACGCCCCTCCACTTT
CDR3aa: CASSSLPGTPLHF

d_gene: TRBD1
v_gene: TRBV5-6
j_gene: TRBJ2-7
len: 14
abundance: -
CDR3nt: TGTGCCAGCACCGCGACAGGGGGCTCCTACGAGCAGTACTTC
CDR3aa: CASTATGGSYEQYF

d_gene: TRBD2
v_gene: TRBV2
j_gene: TRBJ2-7
len: 14
abundance: once
CDR3nt: TGTGCCAGCAGTCAAGGCGGGAGTTCCTACGAGCAGTACTTC
CDR3aa: CASSQGGSSYEQYF

d_gene: -
v_gene: TRBV7-3
j_gene: TRBJ2-1
len: 13
abundance: -
CDR3nt: TGTGCCAGCAGCTTCGGGATGCGGGCTGAGCAGTTCTTC
CDR3aa: CASSFGMRAEQFF